The present entry profiles one T cell receptor (beta chain) with its context. No antigen is known for it. These data come from a study of CD8 T cells in ankylosing spondylitis. Study-level results: Ankylosing spondylitis blood appeared to carry a characteristic TCR beta motif of roughly 8 highly homologous variants. Disease-linked clones were reportedly significantly enriched in matched ankylosing spondylitis synovial fluid. Prior literature has documented some motif variants in synovial fluid and blood from reactive arthritis. Clones linked with disease were CD8+ and fairly uncommon in the peripheral blood.

Each CDR3 protein is one row after TCRdb ran MiXCR on the 5' RACE reads. The sample lists approximately 150,000 distinct CDR3 sequences, around 42% occurring once. Looked up from germline, CDR1 is MNHNS and CDR2 is SASEGT. The CDR3 has 14 residues. Trimming removed 0 bases at V and 5 bases at J, with 10 bases between. The chain joins TRBV6-1 to TRBJ1-2; D is uncertain. The sample consisted of synovial fluid, either unsorted or a sorted T cell fraction (not recorded which). The origin of this receptor is a male donor with ankylosing spondylitis. CDR3 sequence reads: CASSEALRVYGYTF. As DNA, the CDR3 is TGTGCCAGCAGTGAAGCGCTTCGGGTTTATGGCTACACCTTC.